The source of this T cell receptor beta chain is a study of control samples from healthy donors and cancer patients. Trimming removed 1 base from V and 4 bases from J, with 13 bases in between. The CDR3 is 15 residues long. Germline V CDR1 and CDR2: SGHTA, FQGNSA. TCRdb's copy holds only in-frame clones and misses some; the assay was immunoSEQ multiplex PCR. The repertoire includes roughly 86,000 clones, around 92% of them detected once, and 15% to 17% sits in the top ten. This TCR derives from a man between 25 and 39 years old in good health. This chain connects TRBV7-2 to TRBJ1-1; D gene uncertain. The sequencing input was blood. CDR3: CASSLVRGVGTEAFF. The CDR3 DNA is TGTGCCAGCAGCTTAGTTCGGGGTGTAGGCACTGAAGCTTTCTTT.